This T cell receptor beta chain emerged from a study of blood T cell repertoires in COVID-19 (dated by TCRdb to between 2020 and 2021). The study in broad terms: Samples covering the acute and convalescent phases of COVID-19 were provided by collaborators in the United States, Italy and Spain. The prospective study material was composed of cDNA or gDNA derived from T cells, B-cell-depleted T cells, or PBMCs. The dataset comprised deeply sampled blood TCRbeta repertoires from subjects exposed to, actively infected with, or recovered from COVID-19. The repertoires were made available in a free public database intended to serve as a resource for research on the immune response to SARS-CoV-2. Samples came from the ongoing ImmuneRACE study (first 160 participants) plus 1,254 subjects from 6 global collaborators. Sample metadata almost always included a de-identified subject ID, COVID-19 status, age in years and sex. HLA class I and class II types, where available, came from metadata supplied by the sample provider rather than from assay-based typing. Points the paper makes about the study in general: How much clinical and demographic metadata was included differed by source and by participant, and the metadata was provided uncurated.

Comments on this clone: The antigen this receptor binds is unknown. No much larger clonotype is one base removed from it; base qualities were not supplied.

Clipping removes 0 bases from V and 5 bases from J, with 5 as the unmatched junction base count. Sequences MNHEY (CDR1) and SVGAGI (CDR2) are obtained from the germline V gene. The CDR3 runs 15 residues from the cysteine to the phenylalanine. Solely the CDR3 DNA is kept, with 45 bases framed from the first base. Another Seattle source contributed samples from volunteer blood donors who had recovered from COVID-19. Each collaborating institution followed its own protocols to collect whole blood in K2EDTA tubes. For TCRbeta analysis, collaborator samples were shipped as frozen whole blood, as isolated PBMCs, or as DNA extracted from either sample type. The immunoSEQ Assay, a bias-controlled multiplex PCR, was used to amplify TCRbeta CDR3 regions from genomic DNA. In the original analysis: The number of nucleated cells in each sample was estimated by amplification of reference gene primers within the assay. To quantify the absolute abundance of each unique TCRbeta CDR3 rearrangement, sequence reads were collapsed and filtered. For each sample, productive Simpson clonality was calculated as the square root of Simpson's diversity index across productive rearrangements. TCRdb stores this immuneACCESS table with in-frame sequences only. Part of the clones is absent; in the studies checked, under half of the shortfall reflects unresolved V genes, and no reason is known for the rest. That table supplies the V and J calls and clone size; D and trimming were determined from the DNA. The sample table lists more than 200,000 clones, roughly 88% of them with a count of one. The leading ten clones occupy 2.1% of the sample.

This TCR came from a woman in her thirties or forties who had recovered from COVID-19. This sequence uses TRBV6-5 and TRBJ2-7; 9 middle bases align to TRBD1. The sequencing input was peripheral blood. The DNA sequence is TGTGCCAGCAGTTACTCGTCGGGACAGGGACACGAGCAGTACTTC. The resulting protein is CASSYSSGQGHEQYF.